The 31 T cell receptor beta chains below were found in one sample sequenced in a study of shared clonotypes between healthy human individuals. This table comes from immunoSEQ multiplex PCR, and its TCRdb copy is limited to in-frame clones, with some not included. The sample includes about 490,000 clones, over 65% of them seen just once. Sequencing was carried out using PBMCs. The receptor source for this set is a woman aged 40 to 50 in good health. Some clones in this sample may be carry-over from other donors' samples.

The chain links TRBV5-4 to TRBJ2-7, with D possibly matching TRBD2 (6 bases). Trimming shortened V by 0 bases and J by 4 bases, and 11 bases separated the two germline ends. CDR1 is SGHNT, CDR2 YYREEE, per germline (reference sequence). The CDR3 totals 14 residues. CDR3 bases: TGTGCCAGCAGCTTGGGGGACTCCACTTACGAGCAGTACTTC. This translates into CASSLGDSTYEQYF.

This chain uses TRBV6-6 with TRBJ2-5, with D perhaps TRBD1 (6 bases). CDR3 length: 12 residues. CDR1 MNHNY and CDR2 SVGAGI come from the germline V gene (reference sequence). Trimming removed 6 bases from V and 7 bases from J, with 12 bases in between. The CDR3 here is CASSSTGRTQYF. The CDR3 region has the DNA TGTGCCAGCAGCTCGACAGGCAGGACCCAGTACTTC.

With regard to this clone: Given a much more abundant clone one base away, this may be a read error. J is TRBJ2-2 and V is TRBV30, with a tentative D call TRBD1 (6 bases). CDR1 is GTSNPN and CDR2 is SVGIG in the germline V gene (reference sequence). The CDR3 contains 15 residues. Trimming shortened V by 3 bases and J by 3 bases, and 14 bases separated the two germline ends. CDR3 amino acids: CAWSLSNRDTGELFF. The CDR3 DNA follows: TGTGCCTGGAGCCTTTCGAACAGGGACACCGGGGAGCTGTTTTTT.

The V and J genes are TRBV15 and TRBJ2-5; D gene unclear. There are 14 residues in the CDR3. With 5 bases removed from V and 1 base from J, the gap between germline ends came to 11 bases. Germline V gene sequence: CDR1 LNHNV, CDR2 YYDKDF (reference sequence). CDR3 in amino acids: CATSAATIQETQYF. The CDR3 DNA reads TGTGCCACCAGCGCAGCCACAATCCAAGAGACCCAGTACTTC.

V and J are TRBV7-8 and TRBJ2-1, with D hard to call. V was cut by 4 bases and J by 4 bases, with 11 bases left in between. Germline CDR1 is SGHVS and CDR2 is FQNEAQ. The CDR3 sequence is 14 residues long. The CDR3 protein is CASSSRLLYNEQFF. In DNA form, the CDR3 reads TGTGCCAGCAGCTCCAGATTACTATACAATGAGCAGTTCTTC. The full variable domain, in which reference TRBV7-8 and TRBJ2-1 provide the parts outside the CDR3, is GAGVSQSPRYKVAKRGQDVALRCDPISGHVSLFWYQQALGQGPEFLTYFQNEAQLDKSGLPSDRFFAERPEGSVSTLKIQRTQQEDSAVYLCASSSRLLYNEQFFGPGTRLTVL.

The V and J genes are TRBV4-1 and TRBJ2-1; TRBD2 matches 9 bases. Unmatched junction bases numbered 11, after V lost 3 bases and J lost 5 bases. The CDR3 is 17 amino acids. CDR1 is MGHRA and CDR2 is YSYEKL in the germline V gene. The DNA for the CDR3 is TGCGCCAGCAGCCACTTGCTAGCGGGATTTAATGACAATGAGCAGTTCTTC. Protein sequence: CASSHLLAGFNDNEQFF.

This CDR3 is CAWSPGLASYYEQYF. Written as DNA, the CDR3 is TGTGCCTGGAGTCCGGGACTAGCGAGTTACTACGAGCAGTACTTC. This rearrangement joins TRBV30 to TRBJ2-7; 10 bases align to TRBD2. Unmatched junction bases numbered 7, after V lost 2 bases and J lost 3 bases. The germline V gene has CDR1 GTSNPN and CDR2 SVGIG (reference sequence). The CDR3 has 15 amino acids. Looking up the rest from reference TRBV30 and TRBJ2-7 gives the full variable domain: SQTIHQWPATLVQPVGSPLSLECTVEGTSNPNLYWYRQAAGRGLQLLFYSVGIGQISSEVPQNLSASRPQDRQFILSSKKLLLSDSGFYLCAWSPGLASYYEQYFGPGTRLTVT.

This clone was picked up many times. The J gene is TRBJ1-4, the V gene TRBV6-5; D ambiguous. CDR3 length: 13 amino acids. CDR1 and CDR2 (germline): MNHEY, SVGAGI. Trimming removed 6 bases at V and 8 bases at J, with 13 bases between. The CDR3 nucleotides read TGTGCCAGCAGCCCCCAGACGGCCGAAAAACTGTTTTTT. Protein product: CASSPQTAEKLFF.

The chain has TRBV28 and TRBJ2-7, with 10 bases matching TRBD1. This CDR3 comprises 16 residues. The V gene end was trimmed by 7 bases and the J gene end by 0 bases; junction bases not matched to a gene: 9. Per the germline V gene, CDR1 is MDHEN and CDR2 is SYDVKM. The CDR3 is CASIPLGDRGSYEQYF. The CDR3 bases are TGTGCCAGCATCCCGTTAGGGGACAGGGGCTCCTACGAGCAGTACTTC.

The V and J genes are TRBV5-4 and TRBJ1-1, with 10 bases lining up with TRBD1. The CDR3 runs to 16 residues. The V segment lost 4 bases and the J segment 4 bases; nucleotides outside the gene matches: 10. CDR1 is SGHNT and CDR2 is YYREEE in the germline V gene (reference sequence). CDR3 in amino acids: CASSGGQGKSGTEAFF. The CDR3, as DNA: TGTGCCAGCAGCGGGGGACAGGGGAAGAGTGGCACTGAAGCTTTCTTT.

This clone has only one observation. The chain combines TRBV2 with TRBJ1-3, with D tentatively TRBD1 (5 bases). Trimming shortened V by 5 bases and J by 11 bases, and 19 bases separated the two germline ends. This CDR3 has 14 residues. Germline CDR1 SNHLY, CDR2 FYNNEI. CDR3 coding DNA: TGTGCCAGCAGTTTCGTGGCATTAAGGGGATCCATATATTTT. Amino acids: CASSFVALRGSIYF.

This clone was observed a handful of times. It is unclear where the CDR3 begins or ends on the DNA, so no DNA is shown, and the CDR3 is as TCRdb lists it. The chain links TRBV29-1 to TRBJ2-1; TRBD1 was called by the table and not checked on the DNA. The CDR3 is 11 amino acids long, termini counted. Germline V gene data show CDR1 as SQVTM and CDR2 as ANQGSEA. The CDR3 sequence is CSVAGGNVVFF.

This clone was found once. The CDR3 sequence: CASSSPGVLGGTEAFF. The DNA of the CDR3 is TGTGCCAGCAGTTCTCCGGGGGTGCTGGGTGGCACTGAAGCTTTCTTT. The V gene is TRBV28, the J gene TRBJ1-1, with a possible D match to TRBD1 (5 bases). CDR3 size: 16 residues. V was clipped by 4 bases and J by 4 bases, with 19 bases between them. Germline V gives CDR1 MDHEN, CDR2 SYDVKM.

The rearrangement uses TRBV7-9 and TRBJ1-1, with D hard to call. Per the germline V gene, CDR1 is SEHNR and CDR2 is FQNEAQ (reference sequence). The V end lost 2 bases, the J end lost 8 bases, and 9 bases lay between the germline ends. The CDR3 runs to 12 residues. DNA of the CDR3: TGTGCCAGCAGCTTACCGGGCTCAGAAGCTTTCTTT. Amino acids: CASSLPGSEAFF.

The genes are TRBV5-1 and TRBJ2-7; the match to TRBD1 covers 9 bases. This CDR3 is built from 15 residues. V shed 3 bases, J shed 3 bases, and the junction held 7 bases outside the gene matches. Germline-derived CDR1 and CDR2 are SGHRS and YFSETQ. In DNA, the CDR3 is TGCGCCAGCAGCTGGGGAGGGACAGGGCGCTACGAGCAGTACTTC. Protein: CASSWGGTGRYEQYF.

This clone was seen a handful of times. The chain couples TRBV2 to TRBJ1-1; D unresolved. The germline V gene has CDR1 SNHLY and CDR2 FYNNEI. V shed 6 bases and J shed 5 bases, with 16 bases lying between them. The CDR3 is made up of 14 amino acids. Here the CDR3 reads CASRPETGWTEAFF. The CDR3 nucleotides read TGTGCCAGCAGGCCGGAGACGGGTTGGACTGAAGCTTTCTTT.

The chain couples TRBV7-8 to TRBJ1-4; D is perhaps TRBD1 (6 bases). The CDR3 spans 15 residues. In germline, CDR1 is SGHVS, CDR2 FQNEAQ. Between the trimmed V and J ends, which lost 4 bases and 4 bases, there was a span of 13 bases. CDR3 DNA: TGTGCCAGCAGCTACGTACAGGGCATTAATGAAAAACTGTTTTTT. Translating gives CASSYVQGINEKLFF.

The chain links TRBV9 to TRBJ2-7; TRBD2 matches 9 bases. This CDR3 contains 15 residues. After removal of 2 bases from V and 5 bases from J, the junction contained 8 bases not matched to a gene. Looked up from germline, CDR1 is SGDLS and CDR2 is YYNGEE. The CDR3 DNA reads TGTGCCAGCAGCGTCGGGGTAGCGGGAGTCCACGAGCAGTACTTC. Its protein product is CASSVGVAGVHEQYF.

The genes are TRBV10-3 and TRBJ2-3; 9 positions agree with TRBD2. With V trimmed by 2 bases and J by 0 bases, 3 bases remained unmatched. This CDR3 has 16 amino acids. Germline CDR1 ENHRY, CDR2 SYGVKD. The CDR3 DNA sequence: TGTGCCATCAGTGAGGGACTAGCGCCTAGCACAGATACGCAGTATTTT. It translates to CAISEGLAPSTDTQYF.

This chain connects TRBV18 to TRBJ1-5; maybe TRBD1 (5 bases). The CDR3 runs to 13 residues. The germline V gene has CDR1 KGHSH and CDR2 LQKENI. Deletions cut 6 bases from V and 5 bases from J, with 11 bases between. CDR3: CASSEGPDQPQHF. The DNA for the CDR3 is TGTGCCAGCTCCGAGGGACCGGATCAGCCCCAGCATTTT.

A remark on this clone: This CDR3 is also generated by other DNA sequences in the sample. The J gene is TRBJ2-2, the V gene TRBV7-9; the D is unclear. The CDR3 contains 13 residues. Looked up from germline, CDR1 is SEHNR and CDR2 is FQNEAQ (reference sequence). Deletions cut 2 bases from V and 3 bases from J, with 4 bases between. The CDR3 DNA sequence: TGTGCCAGCAGCTTAACTTACACCGGGGAGCTGTTTTTT. This translates into CASSLTYTGELFF.

J is TRBJ1-2 and V is TRBV5-1, with TRBD1 identical over 7 bases. The CDR3 runs 13 residues. The V gene's germline CDR1 is SGHRS and CDR2 YFSETQ. Trimming cost V 4 bases and J 3 bases; bases outside gene matches: 3. The CDR3 spells CASSRDRDYGYTF. CDR3 DNA: TGCGCCAGCAGCCGAGACAGGGACTATGGCTACACCTTC.

This clone was seen only a few times. The chain joins TRBV25-1 to TRBJ1-2; 9 bases fit TRBD1. This CDR3 comprises 14 residues. Germline V gives CDR1 MGHDK, CDR2 SYGVNS. V trimming: 6 bases; J trimming: 7 bases; junction bases outside the gene matches: 9. CDR3 in amino acids: CASRATGGERGYTF. CDR3 sequence (DNA): TGTGCCAGCAGGGCAACAGGGGGCGAGCGTGGCTACACCTTC.

This clone appeared a few times. The chain links TRBV2 to TRBJ2-7; D may correspond to TRBD1 or TRBD2 (5 bases each). CDR3 length equals 12 residues. Germline CDR1 reads SNHLY; CDR2 reads FYNNEI. V lost 4 bases to trimming and J lost 10 bases, with 14 bases between them. The CDR3 DNA reads TGTGCCAGCAGTGCGGGGCCAGGTGGACAGTACTTC. Translation: CASSAGPGGQYF.

The genes are TRBV7-2 and TRBJ2-3; D is unresolved. The CDR3 length is 13 residues. CDR1 and CDR2 (germline): SGHTA, FQGNSA. Trimming cost V 1 base and J 4 bases, with 6 bases left between them. CDR3: CASSLVTADTQYF. CDR3 coding DNA: TGTGCCAGCAGCTTAGTGACCGCAGATACGCAGTATTTT. The full variable domain, rest sourced from reference TRBV7-2 and TRBJ2-3, is GAGVSQSPSNKVTEKGKDVELRCDPISGHTALYWYRQSLGQGLEFLIYFQGNSAPDKSGLPSDRFSAERTGGSVSTLTIQRTQQEDSAVYLCASSLVTADTQYFGPGTRLTVL.

For this clone: Distinct nucleotide sequences in the sample also encode this CDR3. The chain employs TRBV11-2 and TRBJ1-1; weak D call: TRBD1 (6 bases). The CDR3 sequence is 15 residues long. Germline CDR1 and CDR2: SGHAT and FQNNGV. V shed 5 bases and J shed 4 bases, with 17 bases lying between them. The CDR3 loop reads CASSPQGLGGTEAFF. The CDR3 nucleotides are TGTGCCAGCAGCCCACAGGGCTTAGGGGGCACTGAAGCTTTCTTT.

The rearrangement uses TRBV7-2 and TRBJ2-6; 8 bases fit TRBD1. The CDR3 covers 17 residues. CDR1 and CDR2 (germline): SGHTA, FQGNSA. V shed 6 bases, J shed 0 bases, and the junction held 7 bases outside the gene matches. CDR3 region: CASSPGTGLSGANVLTF. The CDR3 DNA reads as TGTGCCAGCAGTCCCGGGACAGGCCTCTCTGGGGCCAACGTCCTGACTTTC.

The chain joins TRBV5-1 to TRBJ2-3, with TRBD1 matching over 8 bases. V shed 4 bases, J shed 2 bases, and the junction held 6 bases outside the gene matches. CDR1 is SGHRS, CDR2 YFSETQ, per germline. CDR3 length: 15 amino acids. CDR3 nucleotide sequence: TGCGCCAGCAGCCACGGACAGGGTGACACAGATACGCAGTATTTT. Amino acid sequence: CASSHGQGDTDTQYF.

The rearrangement links TRBV9 to TRBJ1-1; perhaps TRBD1 as D (5 bases). Per germline, CDR1 SGDLS and CDR2 YYNGEE. There are 13 residues in the CDR3. V lost 0 bases and J 6 bases, leaving 9 bases between the germline ends. The CDR3 DNA follows: TGTGCCAGCAGCGTAGGGGGGTTCTCTGAAGCTTTCTTT. Translation gives CASSVGGFSEAFF. Using reference TRBV9 and TRBJ1-1 for the parts outside the CDR3, the full variable domain is DSGVTQTPKHLITATGQRVTLRCSPRSGDLSVYWYQQSLDQGLQFLIQYYNGEERAKGNILERFSAQQFPDLHSELNLSSLELGDSALYFCASSVGGFSEAFFGQGTRLTVV.

The chain is built from TRBV30 and TRBJ1-1; perhaps TRBD1 as D (5 bases). Trimming pared 1 base from V and 5 bases from J, leaving 14 bases between. Per the germline V gene, CDR1 is GTSNPN and CDR2 is SVGIG (reference sequence). The CDR3 has 14 amino acids. This chain's CDR3 is CAWSAGIPGTEAFF. The CDR3 DNA reads as TGTGCCTGGAGTGCAGGGATCCCAGGAACTGAAGCTTTCTTT.

Here the CDR3 reads CASSLSPTSNYGYTF. In DNA form, the CDR3 reads TGTGCCAGCAGTTTATCGCCAACCTCTAACTATGGCTACACCTTC. The chain joins TRBV27 to TRBJ1-2; no clear D. The CDR3 length is 15 residues. Trimming took 0 bases from V and 0 from J, leaving 8 bases between them. The germline V gene encodes CDR1 MNHEY and CDR2 SMNVEV (reference sequence).